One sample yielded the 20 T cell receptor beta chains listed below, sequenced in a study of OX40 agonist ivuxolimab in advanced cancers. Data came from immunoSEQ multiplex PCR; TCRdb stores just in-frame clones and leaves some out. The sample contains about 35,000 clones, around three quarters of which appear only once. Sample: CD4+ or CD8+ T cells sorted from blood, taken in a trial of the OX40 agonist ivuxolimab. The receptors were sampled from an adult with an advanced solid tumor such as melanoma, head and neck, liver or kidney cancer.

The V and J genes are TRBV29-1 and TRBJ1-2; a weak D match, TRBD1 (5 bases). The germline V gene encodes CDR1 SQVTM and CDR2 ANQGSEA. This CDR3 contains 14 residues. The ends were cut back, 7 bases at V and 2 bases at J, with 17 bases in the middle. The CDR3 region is CSATNDRKNYGYTF. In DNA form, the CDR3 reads TGCAGCGCTACGAACGACAGAAAGAACTATGGCTACACCTTC.

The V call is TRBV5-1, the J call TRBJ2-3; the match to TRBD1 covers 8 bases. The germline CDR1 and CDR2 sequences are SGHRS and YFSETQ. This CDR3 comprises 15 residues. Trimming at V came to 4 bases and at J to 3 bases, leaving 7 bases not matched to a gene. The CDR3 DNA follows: TGCGCCAGCAGCACAGGACAGGGCAGTACAGATACGCAGTATTTT. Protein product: CASSTGQGSTDTQYF.

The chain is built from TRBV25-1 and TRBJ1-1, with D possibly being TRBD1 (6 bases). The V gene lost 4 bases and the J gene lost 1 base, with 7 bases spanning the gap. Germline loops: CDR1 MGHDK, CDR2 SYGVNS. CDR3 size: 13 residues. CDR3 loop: CASSGTANTEAFF. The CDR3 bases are TGTGCCAGCAGTGGGACAGCGAACACTGAAGCTTTCTTT.

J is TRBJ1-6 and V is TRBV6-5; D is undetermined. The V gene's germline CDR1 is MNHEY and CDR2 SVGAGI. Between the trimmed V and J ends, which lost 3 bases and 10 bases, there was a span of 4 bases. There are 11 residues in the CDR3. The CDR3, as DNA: TGTGCCAGCAGTTATGAATCACCCCTCCACTTT. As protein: CASSYESPLHF.

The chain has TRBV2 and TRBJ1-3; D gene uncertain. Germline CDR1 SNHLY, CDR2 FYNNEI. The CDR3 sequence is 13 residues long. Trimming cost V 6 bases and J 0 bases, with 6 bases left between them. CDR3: CASSPLSGNTIYF. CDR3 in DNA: TGTGCCAGCAGCCCCCTCTCTGGAAACACCATATATTTT.

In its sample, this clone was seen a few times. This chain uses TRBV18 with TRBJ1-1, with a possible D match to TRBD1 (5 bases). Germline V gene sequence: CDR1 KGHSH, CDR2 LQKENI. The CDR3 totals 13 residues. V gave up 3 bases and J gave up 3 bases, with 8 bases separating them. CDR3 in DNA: TGTGCCAGCTCACCGACAGAATACACTGAAGCTTTCTTT. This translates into CASSPTEYTEAFF.

CDR3 sequence: CASSAVRGSEAFF. The CDR3 nucleotides are TGTGCCAGCAGTGCCGTTAGAGGTTCTGAAGCTTTCTTT. The rearrangement joins TRBV6-4 to TRBJ1-1, with D unresolved. V lost 4 bases, J lost 6 bases, and 12 bases lay in between. Germline CDR1 and CDR2: MRHNA and SNTAGT. The CDR3 totals 13 residues.

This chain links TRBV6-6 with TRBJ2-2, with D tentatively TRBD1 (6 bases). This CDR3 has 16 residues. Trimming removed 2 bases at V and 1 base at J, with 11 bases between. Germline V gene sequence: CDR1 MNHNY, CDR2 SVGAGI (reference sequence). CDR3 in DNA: TGTGCCAGCAGTTACGGGGGACACTTGAACACCGGGGAGCTGTTTTTT. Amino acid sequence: CASSYGGHLNTGELFF.

This CDR3 is CASSLGLQDAEAFF. The CDR3 nucleotides read TGTGCCAGCAGCTTAGGTCTCCAGGACGCTGAAGCTTTCTTT. The rearrangement joins TRBV7-9 to TRBJ1-1; D remains ambiguous. CDR1 SEHNR and CDR2 FQNEAQ come from the germline V gene (reference sequence). The CDR3 length is 14 residues. V was shortened by 1 base and J by 6 bases, with 12 bases between the two germline ends.

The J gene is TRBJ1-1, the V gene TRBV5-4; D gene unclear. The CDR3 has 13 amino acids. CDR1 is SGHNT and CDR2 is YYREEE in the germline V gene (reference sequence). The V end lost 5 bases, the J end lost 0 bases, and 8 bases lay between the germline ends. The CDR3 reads CASRHDMNTEAFF. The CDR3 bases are TGTGCCAGCAGGCACGACATGAACACTGAAGCTTTCTTT.

CDR3 sequence reads: CASRDGGYNSPLHF. The CDR3 region has the DNA TGCGCCAGCAGGGATGGCGGCTATAATTCACCCCTCCACTTT. The V gene is TRBV10-2, the J gene TRBJ1-6, with no clear D. V was clipped by 6 bases and J by 3 bases, with 9 bases between them. The CDR3 spans 14 residues. Looked up from germline, CDR1 is WSHSY and CDR2 is SAAADI.

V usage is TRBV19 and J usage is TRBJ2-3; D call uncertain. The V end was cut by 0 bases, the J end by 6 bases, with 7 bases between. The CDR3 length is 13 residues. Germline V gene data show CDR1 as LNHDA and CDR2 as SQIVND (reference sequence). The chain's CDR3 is CASSIDLWDTQYF. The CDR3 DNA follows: TGTGCCAGTAGTATAGATCTGTGGGATACGCAGTATTTT. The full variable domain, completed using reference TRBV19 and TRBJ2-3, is DGGITQSPKYLFRKEGQNVTLSCEQNLNHDAMYWYRQDPGQGLRLIYYSQIVNDFQKGDIAEGYSVSREKKESFPLTVTSAQKNPTAFYLCASSIDLWDTQYFGPGTRLTVL.

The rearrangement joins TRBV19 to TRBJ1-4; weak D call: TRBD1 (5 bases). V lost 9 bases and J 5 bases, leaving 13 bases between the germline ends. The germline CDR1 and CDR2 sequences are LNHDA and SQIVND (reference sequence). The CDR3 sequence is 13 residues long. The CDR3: CARVTARNEKLFF. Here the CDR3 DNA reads TGTGCCAGGGTGACAGCTAGAAATGAAAAACTGTTTTTT. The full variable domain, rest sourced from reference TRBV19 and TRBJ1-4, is DGGITQSPKYLFRKEGQNVTLSCEQNLNHDAMYWYRQDPGQGLRLIYYSQIVNDFQKGDIAEGYSVSREKKESFPLTVTSAQKNPTAFYLCARVTARNEKLFFGSGTQLSVL.

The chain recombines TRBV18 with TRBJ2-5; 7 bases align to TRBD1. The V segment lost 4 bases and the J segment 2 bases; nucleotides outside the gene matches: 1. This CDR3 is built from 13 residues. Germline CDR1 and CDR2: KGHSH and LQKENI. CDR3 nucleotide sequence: TGTGCCAGCTCACGGGGACAGCAAGAGACCCAGTACTTC. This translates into CASSRGQQETQYF. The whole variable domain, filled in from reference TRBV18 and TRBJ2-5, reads NAGVMQNPRHLVRRRGQEARLRCSPMKGHSHVYWYRQLPEEGLKFMVYLQKENIIDESGMPKERFSAEFPKEGPSILRIQQVVRGDSAAYFCASSRGQQETQYFGPGTRLLVL.

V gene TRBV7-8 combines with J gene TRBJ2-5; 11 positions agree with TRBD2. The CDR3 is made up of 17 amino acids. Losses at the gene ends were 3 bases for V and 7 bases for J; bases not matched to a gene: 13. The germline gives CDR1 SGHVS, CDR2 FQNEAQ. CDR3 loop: CASSFSSGGTKVVTQYF. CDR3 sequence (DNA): TGTGCCAGCAGCTTTTCTAGCGGGGGGACCAAGGTAGTGACCCAGTACTTC.

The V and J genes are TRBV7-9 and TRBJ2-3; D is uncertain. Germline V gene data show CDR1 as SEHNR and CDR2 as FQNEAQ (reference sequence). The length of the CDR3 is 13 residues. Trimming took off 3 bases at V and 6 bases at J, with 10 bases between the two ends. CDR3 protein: CASSLMGLDTQYF. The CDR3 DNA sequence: TGTGCCAGCAGCTTGATGGGGTTGGATACGCAGTATTTT.

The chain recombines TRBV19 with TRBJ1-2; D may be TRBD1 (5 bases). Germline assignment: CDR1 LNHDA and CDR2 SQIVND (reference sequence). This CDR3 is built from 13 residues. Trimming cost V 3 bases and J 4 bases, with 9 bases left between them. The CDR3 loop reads CASSMGGSYGYTF. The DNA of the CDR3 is TGTGCCAGTAGTATGGGGGGATCCTATGGCTACACCTTC.

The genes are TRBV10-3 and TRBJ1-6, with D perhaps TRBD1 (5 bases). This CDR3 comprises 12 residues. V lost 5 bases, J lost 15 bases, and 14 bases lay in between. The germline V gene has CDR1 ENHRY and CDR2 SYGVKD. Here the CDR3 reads CAISRDAVGLHF. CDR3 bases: TGTGCCATCAGTCGGGACGCCGTGGGCCTCCACTTT.

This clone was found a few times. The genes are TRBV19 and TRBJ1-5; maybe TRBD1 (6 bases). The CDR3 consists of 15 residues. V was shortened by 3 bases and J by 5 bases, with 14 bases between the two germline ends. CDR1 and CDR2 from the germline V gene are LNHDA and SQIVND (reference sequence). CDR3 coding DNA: TGTGCCAGTAGTATGTTTCAGGGGCGGGATCAGCCCCAGCATTTT. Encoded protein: CASSMFQGRDQPQHF. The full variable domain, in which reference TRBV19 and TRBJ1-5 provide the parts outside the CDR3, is DGGITQSPKYLFRKEGQNVTLSCEQNLNHDAMYWYRQDPGQGLRLIYYSQIVNDFQKGDIAEGYSVSREKKESFPLTVTSAQKNPTAFYLCASSMFQGRDQPQHFGDGTRLSIL.

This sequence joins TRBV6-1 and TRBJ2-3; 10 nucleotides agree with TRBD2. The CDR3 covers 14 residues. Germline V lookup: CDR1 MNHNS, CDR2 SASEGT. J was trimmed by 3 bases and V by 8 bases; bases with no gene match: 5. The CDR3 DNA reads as TGTGCCAGCGGAAGCGGGGGGGCAACAGATACGCAGTATTTT. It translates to CASGSGGATDTQYF.